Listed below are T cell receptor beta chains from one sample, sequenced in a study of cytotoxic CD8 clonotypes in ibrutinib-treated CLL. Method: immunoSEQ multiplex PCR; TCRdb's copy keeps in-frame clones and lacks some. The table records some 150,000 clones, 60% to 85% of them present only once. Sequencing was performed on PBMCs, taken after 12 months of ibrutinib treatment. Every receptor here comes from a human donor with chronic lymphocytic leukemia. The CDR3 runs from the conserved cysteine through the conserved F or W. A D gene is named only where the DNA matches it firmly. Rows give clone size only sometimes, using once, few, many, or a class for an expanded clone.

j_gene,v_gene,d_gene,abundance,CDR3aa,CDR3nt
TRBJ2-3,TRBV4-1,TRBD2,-,CASSQASGGALDTQYF,TGCGCCAGCAGCCAAGCAAGCGGGGGGGCCTTAGATACGCAGTATTTT
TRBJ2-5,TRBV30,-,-,CAWRTSPGELGETQYF,TGTGCCTGGCGGACCAGCCCGGGAGAATTGGGGGAGACCCAGTACTTC
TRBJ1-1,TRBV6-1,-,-,CASTGVVNTEAFF,TGTGCCAGCACAGGGGTCGTGAACACTGAAGCTTTCTTT
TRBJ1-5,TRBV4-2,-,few,CASSQEQGSSNQPQHF,TGTGCCAGCAGCCAAGAACAGGGTTCAAGCAATCAGCCCCAGCATTTT
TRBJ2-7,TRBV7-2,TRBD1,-,CASSLASQGAYEQYF,TGTGCCAGCAGCTTAGCGAGTCAGGGGGCCTACGAGCAGTACTTC
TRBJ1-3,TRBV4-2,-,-,CASSQHLSSGNTIYF,TGTGCCAGCAGCCAGCATCTAAGCTCTGGAAACACCATATATTTT
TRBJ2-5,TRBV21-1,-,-,CASSPEQGARETQYF,TGTGCCAGCAGCCCCGAGCAGGGGGCGCGAGAGACCCAGTACTTC
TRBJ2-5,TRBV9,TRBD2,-,CASSASGRAEIETQYF,TGTGCCAGCAGCGCCAGCGGGAGGGCCGAGATCGAGACCCAGTACTTC
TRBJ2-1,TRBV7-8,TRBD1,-,CASSSSSGTVYNEQFF,TGTGCCAGCAGCTCCTCGTCCGGGACAGTCTACAATGAGCAGTTCTTC
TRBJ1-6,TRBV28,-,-,CASSPHKRDYNSPLHF,TGTGCCAGCAGCCCCCACAAGCGGGATTATAATTCACCCCTCCACTTT
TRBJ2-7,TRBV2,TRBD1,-,CASNNPGTGLNYEQYF,TGTGCCAGCAACAACCCCGGGACAGGGCTTAACTACGAGCAGTACTTC
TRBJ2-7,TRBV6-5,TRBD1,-,CASSFQGAPYEQYF,TGTGCCAGCAGCTTTCAGGGGGCTCCCTACGAGCAGTACTTC
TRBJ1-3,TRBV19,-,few,CASRTGQSSGNTIYF,TGTGCCAGTAGAACCGGACAGTCCTCTGGAAACACCATATATTTT
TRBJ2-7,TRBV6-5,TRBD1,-,CASRTGGYEQYF,TGTGCCAGCCGTACAGGGGGCTACGAGCAGTACTTC
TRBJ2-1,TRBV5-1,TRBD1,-,CASSSINQGVNEQFF,TGCGCCAGCAGCTCGATAAACCAGGGGGTAAATGAGCAGTTCTTC
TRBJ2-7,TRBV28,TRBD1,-,CASSPRTGVSYEQYF,TGTGCCAGCAGTCCGCGGACAGGGGTATCCTACGAGCAGTACTTC
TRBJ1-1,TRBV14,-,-,CASSHYPPANTEAFF,TGTGCCAGCAGCCATTACCCACCGGCTAACACTGAAGCTTTCTTT
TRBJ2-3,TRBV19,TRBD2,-,CASSMLGEGPADTQYF,TGTGCCAGTAGTATGTTGGGGGAGGGCCCGGCAGATACGCAGTATTTT
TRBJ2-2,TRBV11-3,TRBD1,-,CASSFRGTGNAGELFF,TGTGCCAGCAGCTTCCGTGGGACAGGGAACGCCGGGGAGCTGTTTTTT
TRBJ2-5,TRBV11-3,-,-,CASSSMGGEETQYF,TGTGCCAGCAGCTCGATGGGGGGCGAAGAGACCCAGTACTTC
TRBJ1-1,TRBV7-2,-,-,CASSLASAGWKEAFF,TGTGCCAGCAGCTTAGCTTCTGCGGGGTGGAAAGAAGCTTTCTTT
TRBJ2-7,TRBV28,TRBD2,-,CASRLAGGQGEQYF,TGTGCCAGTAGACTAGCGGGAGGGCAGGGTGAGCAGTACTTC
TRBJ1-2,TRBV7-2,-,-,CASSGRANYGYTF,TGTGCCAGCAGCGGAAGGGCTAACTATGGCTACACCTTC
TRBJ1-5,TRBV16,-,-,CASSQWPVPQPQHF,TGTGCCAGCAGCCAATGGCCAGTTCCTCAGCCCCAGCATTTT
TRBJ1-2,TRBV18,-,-,CASSPEPRRGYTF,TGTGCCAGCTCACCAGAACCTAGACGTGGCTACACCTTC
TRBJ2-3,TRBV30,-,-,CAWTATYTQYF,TGTGCCTGGACGGCTACTTATACGCAGTATTTT